This T cell receptor beta chain was retrieved from a study of blood T cell repertoires in COVID-19. The CDR3 runs to 15 residues. V shed 0 bases and J shed 4 bases, with 9 bases lying between them. The V gene's germline CDR1 is MNHEY and CDR2 SVGAGI. Method: immunoSEQ multiplex PCR; TCRdb's copy keeps in-frame clones and lacks some. This sample has 46,000 or so clones, with approximately 86% found just once. This TCR came from a man in his 60s with active or convalescent COVID-19. This chain connects TRBV6-5 to TRBJ1-4; D not resolved. Sequences were obtained from peripheral blood. CDR3 region: CASSYSSQFNEKLFF. The CDR3 DNA reads TGTGCCAGCAGTTACTCGTCACAGTTTAATGAAAAACTGTTTTTT.